These T cell receptor beta chains were read from a single sample in a study of blood T cell repertoires in COVID-19. Generated by immunoSEQ multiplex PCR, the TCRdb table keeps only in-frame clones and is missing some. The data show 150,000 or so clones, with around 89% seen just once and roughly 12% held by the top ten. Sequenced input: peripheral blood. These receptors were collected from a man between 18 and 29 years old with COVID-19, enrolled during active disease. CDR3s include the opening cysteine and the closing phenylalanine or tryptophan. Fields, in order: J gene, D gene, V gene, clone size, CDR3 protein, CDR3 DNA. D genes are given only for firm matches. Clone size is shown for a subset of rows, as once, few, many or a class of expanded clone.

j_call: TRBJ2-7
d_call: -
v_call: TRBV27
clone_size: -
cdr3_aa: CASSLGGYSYEQYF
cdr3_nt: TGTGCCAGCAGTTTAGGAGGGTACTCCTACGAGCAGTACTTC

j_call: TRBJ2-3
d_call: -
v_call: TRBV28
clone_size: -
cdr3_aa: CASRLARGHTTDTQYF
cdr3_nt: TGTGCCAGCAGGCTCGCTAGAGGGCATACCACAGATACGCAGTATTTT

j_call: TRBJ2-2
d_call: -
v_call: TRBV19
clone_size: -
cdr3_aa: CATQSGALSGELFF
cdr3_nt: TGTGCCACTCAGTCAGGGGCCCTGTCCGGGGAGCTGTTTTTT

j_call: TRBJ1-3
d_call: -
v_call: TRBV2
clone_size: once
cdr3_aa: CASTLSGNTIYF
cdr3_nt: TGTGCCAGCACCCTATCTGGAAACACCATATATTTT

j_call: TRBJ2-1
d_call: -
v_call: TRBV12-3/TRBV12-4
clone_size: once
cdr3_aa: CASSFSPSNEQFF
cdr3_nt: TGTGCCAGCAGTTTTTCTCCCTCCAATGAGCAGTTCTTC

j_call: TRBJ2-1
d_call: TRBD1
v_call: TRBV28
clone_size: -
cdr3_aa: CASRILGGTGGNEQFF
cdr3_nt: TGTGCCAGCAGAATCCTCGGGGGGACAGGGGGCAATGAGCAGTTCTTC

j_call: TRBJ2-2
d_call: -
v_call: TRBV10-3
clone_size: -
cdr3_aa: CAISTTGELFF
cdr3_nt: TGTGCCATTTCAACAACCGGGGAGCTGTTTTTT

j_call: TRBJ2-3
d_call: TRBD2
v_call: TRBV6-2/TRBV6-3
clone_size: -
cdr3_aa: CASSWREGREDTQYF
cdr3_nt: TGTGCCAGCAGTTGGCGGGAGGGCCGCGAAGATACGCAGTATTTT

j_call: TRBJ2-5
d_call: TRBD2
v_call: TRBV9
clone_size: -
cdr3_aa: CASSGLAGGPETQYF
cdr3_nt: TGTGCCAGCAGCGGACTAGCGGGAGGGCCCGAGACCCAGTACTTC

j_call: TRBJ2-3
d_call: -
v_call: TRBV11-2
clone_size: once
cdr3_aa: CASSPIGTPKGADTQYF
cdr3_nt: TGTGCCAGCAGCCCGATAGGGACACCTAAGGGGGCAGATACGCAGTATTTT